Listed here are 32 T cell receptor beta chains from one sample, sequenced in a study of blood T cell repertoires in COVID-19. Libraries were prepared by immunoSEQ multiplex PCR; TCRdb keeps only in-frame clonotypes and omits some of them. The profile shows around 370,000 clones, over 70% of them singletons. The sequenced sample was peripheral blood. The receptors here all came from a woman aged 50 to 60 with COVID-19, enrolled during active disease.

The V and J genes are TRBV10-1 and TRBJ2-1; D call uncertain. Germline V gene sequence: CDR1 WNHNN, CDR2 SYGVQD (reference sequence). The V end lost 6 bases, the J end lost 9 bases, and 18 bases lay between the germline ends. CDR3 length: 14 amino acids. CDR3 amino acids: CASRAGSQVGEQFF. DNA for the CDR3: TGCGCCAGCAGAGCCGGGTCCCAAGTGGGTGAGCAGTTCTTC.

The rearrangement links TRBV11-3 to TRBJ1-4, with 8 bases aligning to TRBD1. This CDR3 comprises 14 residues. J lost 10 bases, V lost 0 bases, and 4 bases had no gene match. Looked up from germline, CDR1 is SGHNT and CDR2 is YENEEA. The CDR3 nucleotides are TGTGCCAGCAGCTTAGACAGGGGGCTAGGAAAACTGTTTTTT. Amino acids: CASSLDRGLGKLFF.

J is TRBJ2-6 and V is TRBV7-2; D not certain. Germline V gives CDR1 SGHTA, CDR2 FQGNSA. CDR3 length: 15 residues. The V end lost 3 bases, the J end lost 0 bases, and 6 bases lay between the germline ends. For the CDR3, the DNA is TGTGCCAGCAGCTTTAGCAGCTCTGGGGCCAACGTCCTGACTTTC. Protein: CASSFSSSGANVLTF. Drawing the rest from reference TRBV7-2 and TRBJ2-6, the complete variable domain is GAGVSQSPSNKVTEKGKDVELRCDPISGHTALYWYRQSLGQGLEFLIYFQGNSAPDKSGLPSDRFSAERTGGSVSTLTIQRTQQEDSAVYLCASSFSSSGANVLTFGAGSRLTVL.

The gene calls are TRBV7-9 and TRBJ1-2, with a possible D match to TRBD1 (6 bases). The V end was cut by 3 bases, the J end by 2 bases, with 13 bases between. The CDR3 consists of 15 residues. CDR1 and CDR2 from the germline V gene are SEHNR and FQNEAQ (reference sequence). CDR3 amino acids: CASSLVSGENYGYTF. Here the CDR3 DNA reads TGTGCCAGCAGCTTGGTTTCAGGGGAGAACTATGGCTACACCTTC.

The CDR3 here is CASKYKVGRGGWNTEAFF. In DNA, the CDR3 is TGTGCCAGTAAATATAAGGTGGGACGGGGGGGCTGGAACACTGAAGCTTTCTTT. The V and J genes are TRBV19 and TRBJ1-1; maybe TRBD1 (6 bases). Trimming left V 7 bases short and J 1 base short, with 25 bases between. Germline CDR1 LNHDA, CDR2 SQIVND (reference sequence). This CDR3 is built from 18 residues.

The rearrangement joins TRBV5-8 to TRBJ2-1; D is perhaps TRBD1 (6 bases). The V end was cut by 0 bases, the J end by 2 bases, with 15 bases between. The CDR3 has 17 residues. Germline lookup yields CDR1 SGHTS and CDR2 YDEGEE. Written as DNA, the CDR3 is TGTGCCAGCAGCTTGGGGGGTGTCAGGGGCCCCTACAATGAGCAGTTCTTC. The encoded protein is CASSLGGVRGPYNEQFF. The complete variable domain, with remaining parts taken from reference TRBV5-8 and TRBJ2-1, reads EAGVTQSPTHLIKTRGQQATLRCSPISGHTSVYWYQQALGLGLQFLLWYDEGEERNRGNFPPRFSGRQFPNYSSELNVNALELEDSALYLCASSLGGVRGPYNEQFFGPGTRLTVL.

CDR3 nucleotides: TGTGCCAGCAGCTTCGCGGGGGGGATGAACACTGAAGCTTTCTTT. Residues: CASSFAGGMNTEAFF. The V call is TRBV11-2, the J call TRBJ1-1, with a weak D call TRBD1 (5 bases). The CDR3 covers 15 residues. From germline, CDR1 is SGHAT and CDR2 FQNNGV. V lost 3 bases, J lost 0 bases, and 11 bases lay in between.

CDR3 region: CASSRTLTGGYNEQFF. The CDR3 region has the DNA TGTGCCAGCAGCAGGACTCTGACAGGGGGCTACAATGAGCAGTTCTTC. The chain carries TRBV27 and TRBJ2-1; 9 bases agree with TRBD1. Germline CDR1 MNHEY, CDR2 SMNVEV (reference sequence). Trimming took 6 bases from V and 3 from J; bases not matched to a gene: 9. This CDR3 comprises 16 residues.

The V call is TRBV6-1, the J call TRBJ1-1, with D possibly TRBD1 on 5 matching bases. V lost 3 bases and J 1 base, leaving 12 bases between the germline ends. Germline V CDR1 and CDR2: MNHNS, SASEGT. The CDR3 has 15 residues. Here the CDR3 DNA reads TGTGCCAGCAGTGACCCGGGACTGGGGAACACTGAAGCTTTCTTT. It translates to CASSDPGLGNTEAFF.

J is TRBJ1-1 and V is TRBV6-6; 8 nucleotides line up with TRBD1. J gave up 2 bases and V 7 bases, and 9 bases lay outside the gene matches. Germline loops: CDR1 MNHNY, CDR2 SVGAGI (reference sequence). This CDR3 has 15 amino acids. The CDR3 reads CASIDTGGPNTEAFF. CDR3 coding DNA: TGTGCCAGCATTGATACAGGGGGTCCTAACACTGAAGCTTTCTTT.

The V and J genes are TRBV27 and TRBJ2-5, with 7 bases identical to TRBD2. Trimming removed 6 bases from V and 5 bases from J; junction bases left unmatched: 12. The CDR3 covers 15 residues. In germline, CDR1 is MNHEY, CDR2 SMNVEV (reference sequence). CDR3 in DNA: TGTGCCAGCAGCCGGGACGCCGGGGGAGGGGAGACCCAGTACTTC. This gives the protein CASSRDAGGGETQYF.

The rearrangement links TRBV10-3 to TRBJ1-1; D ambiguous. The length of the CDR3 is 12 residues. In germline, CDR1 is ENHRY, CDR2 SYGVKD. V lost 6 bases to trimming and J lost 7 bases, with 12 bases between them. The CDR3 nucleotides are TGTGCCATCAGACAATCAGGTAGTGAAGCTTTCTTT. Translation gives CAIRQSGSEAFF.

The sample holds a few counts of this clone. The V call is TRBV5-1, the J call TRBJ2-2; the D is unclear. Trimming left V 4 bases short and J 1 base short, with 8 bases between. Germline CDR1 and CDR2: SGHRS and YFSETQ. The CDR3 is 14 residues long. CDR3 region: CASSPVLNTGELFF. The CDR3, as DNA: TGCGCCAGCAGCCCGGTCCTGAACACCGGGGAGCTGTTTTTT.

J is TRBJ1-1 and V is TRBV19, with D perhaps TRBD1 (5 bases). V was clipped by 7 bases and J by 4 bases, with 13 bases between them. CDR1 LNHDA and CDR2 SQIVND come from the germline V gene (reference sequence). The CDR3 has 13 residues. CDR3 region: CASTPGRGTEAFF. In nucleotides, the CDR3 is TGTGCCAGTACCCCGGGGCGGGGCACTGAAGCTTTCTTT.

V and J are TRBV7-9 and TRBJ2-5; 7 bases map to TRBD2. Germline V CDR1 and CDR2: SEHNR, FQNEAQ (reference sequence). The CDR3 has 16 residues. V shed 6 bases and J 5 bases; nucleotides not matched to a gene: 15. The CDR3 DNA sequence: TGTGCCAGCAGTCCGAGGGCGGCGCGGGGGTTCGAGACCCAGTACTTC. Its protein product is CASSPRAARGFETQYF.

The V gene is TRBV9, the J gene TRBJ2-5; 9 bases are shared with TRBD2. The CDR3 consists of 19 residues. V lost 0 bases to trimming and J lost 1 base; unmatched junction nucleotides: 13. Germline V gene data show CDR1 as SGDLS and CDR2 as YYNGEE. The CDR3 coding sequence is TGTGCCAGCAGCGTAGCTGTCGGTAGCGGGAGTCCCCTCCAAGAGACCCAGTACTTC. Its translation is CASSVAVGSGSPLQETQYF.

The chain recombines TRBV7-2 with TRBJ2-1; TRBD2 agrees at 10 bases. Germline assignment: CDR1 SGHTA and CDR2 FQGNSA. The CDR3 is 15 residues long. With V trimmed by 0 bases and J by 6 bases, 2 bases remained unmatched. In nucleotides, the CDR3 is TGTGCCAGCAGCTTAGCTAGCGGGAGGTTCAATGAGCAGTTCTTC. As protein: CASSLASGRFNEQFF.

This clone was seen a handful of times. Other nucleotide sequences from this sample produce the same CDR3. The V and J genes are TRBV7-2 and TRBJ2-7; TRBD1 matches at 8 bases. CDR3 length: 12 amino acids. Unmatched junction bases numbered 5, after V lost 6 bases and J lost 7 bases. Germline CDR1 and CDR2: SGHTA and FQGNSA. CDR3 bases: TGTGCCAGCAGTTCCTACAGGGGGGAGCAGTACTTC. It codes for CASSSYRGEQYF.

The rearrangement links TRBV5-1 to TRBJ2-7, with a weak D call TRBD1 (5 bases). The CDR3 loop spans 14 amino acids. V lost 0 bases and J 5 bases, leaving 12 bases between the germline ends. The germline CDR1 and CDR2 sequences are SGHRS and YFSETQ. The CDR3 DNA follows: TGCGCCAGCAGCTTGGCCAGGGTCGGACACGAGCAGTACTTC. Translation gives CASSLARVGHEQYF.

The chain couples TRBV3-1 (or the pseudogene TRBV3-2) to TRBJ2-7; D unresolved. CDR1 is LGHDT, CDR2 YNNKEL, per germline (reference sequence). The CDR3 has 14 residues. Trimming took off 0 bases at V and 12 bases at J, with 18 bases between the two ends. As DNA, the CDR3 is TGTGCCAGCAGCCAAGATCTTTGGGCTTCAAGGCCGTACTTC. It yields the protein CASSQDLWASRPYF.

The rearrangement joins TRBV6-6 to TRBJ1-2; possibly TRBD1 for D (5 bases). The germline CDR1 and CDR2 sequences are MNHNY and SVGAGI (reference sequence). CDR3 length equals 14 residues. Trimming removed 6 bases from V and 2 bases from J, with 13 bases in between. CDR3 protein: CASRTAGGNYGYTF. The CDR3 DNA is TGTGCCAGCAGGACCGCGGGGGGGAACTATGGCTACACCTTC.

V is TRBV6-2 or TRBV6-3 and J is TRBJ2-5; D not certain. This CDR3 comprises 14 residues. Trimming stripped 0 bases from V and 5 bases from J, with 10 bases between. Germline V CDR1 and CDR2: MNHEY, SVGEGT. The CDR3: CASSYSSRKETQYF. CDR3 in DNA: TGTGCCAGCAGTTACTCGAGCAGGAAGGAGACCCAGTACTTC.

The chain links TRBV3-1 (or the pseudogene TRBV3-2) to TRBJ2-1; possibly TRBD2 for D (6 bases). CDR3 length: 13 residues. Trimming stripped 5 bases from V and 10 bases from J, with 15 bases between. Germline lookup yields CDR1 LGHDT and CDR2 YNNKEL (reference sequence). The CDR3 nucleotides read TGTGCCAGCAGCGCCCTCCCTGGGGGGGAGCAGTTCTTC. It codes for CASSALPGGEQFF.

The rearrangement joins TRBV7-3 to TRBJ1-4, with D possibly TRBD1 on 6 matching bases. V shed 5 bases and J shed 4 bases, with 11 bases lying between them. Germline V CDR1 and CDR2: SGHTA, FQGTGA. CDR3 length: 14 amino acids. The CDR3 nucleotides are TGTGCCAGCAGCACTTTAGGGGGTAATGAAAAACTGTTTTTT. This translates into CASSTLGGNEKLFF.

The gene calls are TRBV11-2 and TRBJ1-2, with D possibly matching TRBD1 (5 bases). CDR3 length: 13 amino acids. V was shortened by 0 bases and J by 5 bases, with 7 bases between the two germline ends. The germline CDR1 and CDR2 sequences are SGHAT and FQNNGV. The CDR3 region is CASSLDGGYGYTF. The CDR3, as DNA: TGTGCCAGCAGCTTAGACGGGGGGTATGGCTACACCTTC.

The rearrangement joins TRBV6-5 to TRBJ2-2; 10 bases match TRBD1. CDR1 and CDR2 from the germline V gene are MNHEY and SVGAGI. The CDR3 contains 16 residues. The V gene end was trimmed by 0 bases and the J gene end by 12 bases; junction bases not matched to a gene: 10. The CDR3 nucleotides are TGTGCCAGCAGTTACTCGGCCGGGACAGGGGCGGTGAAGCTGTTTTTT. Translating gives CASSYSAGTGAVKLFF.

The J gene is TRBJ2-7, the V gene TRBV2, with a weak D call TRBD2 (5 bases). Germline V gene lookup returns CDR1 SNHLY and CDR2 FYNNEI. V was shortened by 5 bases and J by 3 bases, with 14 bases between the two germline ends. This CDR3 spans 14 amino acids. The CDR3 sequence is CASSSQAASYEQYF. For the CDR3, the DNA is TGTGCCAGCAGTTCCCAAGCGGCTAGCTACGAGCAGTACTTC.

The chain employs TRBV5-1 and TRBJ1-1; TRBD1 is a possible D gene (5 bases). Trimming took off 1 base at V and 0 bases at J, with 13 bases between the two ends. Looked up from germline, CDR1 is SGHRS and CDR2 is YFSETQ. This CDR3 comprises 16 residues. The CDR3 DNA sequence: TGCGCCAGCAGCTTGCCTCAGGGTGGGATGAACACTGAAGCTTTCTTT. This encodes CASSLPQGGMNTEAFF.

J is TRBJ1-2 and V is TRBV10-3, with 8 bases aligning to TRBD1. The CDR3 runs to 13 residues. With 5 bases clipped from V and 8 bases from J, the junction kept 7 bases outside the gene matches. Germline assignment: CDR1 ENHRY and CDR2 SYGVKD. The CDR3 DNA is TGTGCCATCAGTACGACAGGGGTTGGAGGCTACACCTTC. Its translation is CAISTTGVGGYTF.

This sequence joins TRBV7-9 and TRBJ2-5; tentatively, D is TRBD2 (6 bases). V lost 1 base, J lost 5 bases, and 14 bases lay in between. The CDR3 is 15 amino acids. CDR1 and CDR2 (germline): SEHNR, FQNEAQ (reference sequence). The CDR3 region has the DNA TGTGCCAGCAGCTTAGGTAGGGCAGGAGGGGAGACCCAGTACTTC. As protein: CASSLGRAGGETQYF. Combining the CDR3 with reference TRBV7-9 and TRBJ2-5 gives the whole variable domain DTGVSQNPRHKITKRGQNVTFRCDPISEHNRLYWYRQTLGQGPEFLTYFQNEAQLEKSRLLSDRFSAERPKGSFSTLEIQRTEQGDSAMYLCASSLGRAGGETQYFGPGTRLLVL.

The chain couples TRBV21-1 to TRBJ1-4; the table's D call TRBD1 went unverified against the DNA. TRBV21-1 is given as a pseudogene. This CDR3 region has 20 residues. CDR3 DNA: TGTGCCAGCAGCCTCGGGGGGGACAGGGCCCATGAGGGCACTAATGAAAAACTGTTTTTT. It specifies CASSLGGDRAHEGTNEKLFF.

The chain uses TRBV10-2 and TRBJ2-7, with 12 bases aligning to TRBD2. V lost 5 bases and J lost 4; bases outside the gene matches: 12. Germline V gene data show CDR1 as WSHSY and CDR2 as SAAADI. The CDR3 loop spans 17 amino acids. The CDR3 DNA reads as TGCGCCAGCAGTATAACTAGCGGGAGGACAGGAAGGTACGAGCAGTACTTC. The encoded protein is CASSITSGRTGRYEQYF.